This TCR beta chain was sequenced during a study of blood T cell repertoires in COVID-19. V lost 6 bases to trimming and J lost 7 bases, with 20 bases between them. There are 14 residues in the CDR3. Germline loops: CDR1 SGHDT, CDR2 YYEEEE. Sequencing was performed with immunoSEQ multiplex PCR; in TCRdb, only in-frame clones are kept and a portion is missing. Here the sample spans approximately 160,000 clones, 70% to 85% being singletons. The sample comprised peripheral blood. This receptor was identified in a man aged 55-75 years who had recovered from COVID-19. This chain connects TRBV5-6 to TRBJ2-7, with a possible D match to TRBD2 (7 bases). The CDR3 protein is CASTLAAGEGEQYF. DNA for the CDR3: TGTGCCAGCACTCTGGCGGCAGGGGAGGGGGAGCAGTACTTC.